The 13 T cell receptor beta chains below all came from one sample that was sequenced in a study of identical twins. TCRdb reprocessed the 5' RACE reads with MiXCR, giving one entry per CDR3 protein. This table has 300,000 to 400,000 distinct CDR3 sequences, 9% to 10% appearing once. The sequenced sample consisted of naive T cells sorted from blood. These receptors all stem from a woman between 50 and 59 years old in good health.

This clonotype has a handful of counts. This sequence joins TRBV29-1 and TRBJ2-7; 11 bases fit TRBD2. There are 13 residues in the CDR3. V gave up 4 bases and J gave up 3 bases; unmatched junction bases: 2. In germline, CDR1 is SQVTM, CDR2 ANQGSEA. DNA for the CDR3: TGCAGCGTTGTGACTAGCGGGATCTACGAGCAGTACTTC. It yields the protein CSVVTSGIYEQYF.

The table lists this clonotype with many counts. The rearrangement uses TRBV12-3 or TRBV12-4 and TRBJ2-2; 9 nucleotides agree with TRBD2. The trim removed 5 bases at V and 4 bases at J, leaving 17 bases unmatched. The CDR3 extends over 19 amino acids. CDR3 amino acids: CASSPSTGGLAGTTGELFF. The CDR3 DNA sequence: TGTGCCAGCAGTCCCTCGACCGGGGGGCTAGCGGGGACCACCGGGGAGCTGTTTTTT.

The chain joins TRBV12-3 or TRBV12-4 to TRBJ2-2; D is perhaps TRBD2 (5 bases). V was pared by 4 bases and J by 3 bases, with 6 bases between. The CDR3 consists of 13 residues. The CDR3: CASSYGDTGELFF. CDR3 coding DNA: TGTGCCAGCAGTTACGGGGACACCGGGGAGCTGTTTTTT.

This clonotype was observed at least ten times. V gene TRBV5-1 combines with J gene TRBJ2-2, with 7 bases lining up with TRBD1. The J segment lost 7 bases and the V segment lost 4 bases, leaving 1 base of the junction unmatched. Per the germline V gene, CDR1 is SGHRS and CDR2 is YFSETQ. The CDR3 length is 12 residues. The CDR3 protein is CASSQGDGELFF. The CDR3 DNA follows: TGCGCCAGCAGCCAGGGGGACGGGGAGCTGTTTTTT.

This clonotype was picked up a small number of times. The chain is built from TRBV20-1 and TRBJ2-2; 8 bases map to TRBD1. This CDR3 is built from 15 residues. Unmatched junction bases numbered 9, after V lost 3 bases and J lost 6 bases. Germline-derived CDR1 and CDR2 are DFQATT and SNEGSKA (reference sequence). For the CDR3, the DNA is TGCAGTGCTAGGACCCCAGGGGGCTATCCCGGGGAGCTGTTTTTT. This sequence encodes CSARTPGGYPGELFF.

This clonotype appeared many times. In DNA, the CDR3 is TGCAAGTCGACTAGCGGGAGGGGGGAGCAGTTCTTC. It codes for CKSTSGRGEQFF. This chain connects TRBV20-1 to TRBJ2-1; 14 nucleotides match TRBD2. This CDR3 comprises 12 residues. Germline V gives CDR1 DFQATT, CDR2 SNEGSKA (reference sequence).

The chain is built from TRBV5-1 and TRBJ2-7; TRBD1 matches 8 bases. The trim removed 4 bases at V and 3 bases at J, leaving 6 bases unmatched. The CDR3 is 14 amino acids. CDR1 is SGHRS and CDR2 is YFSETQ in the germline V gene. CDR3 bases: TGCGCCAGCAGCCAAGGGACAGGCCGCTACGAGCAGTACTTC. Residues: CASSQGTGRYEQYF.

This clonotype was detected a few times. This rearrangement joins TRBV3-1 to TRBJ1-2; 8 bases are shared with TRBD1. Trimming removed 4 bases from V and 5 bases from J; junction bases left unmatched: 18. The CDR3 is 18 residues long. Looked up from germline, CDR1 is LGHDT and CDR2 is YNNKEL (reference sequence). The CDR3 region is CASSPSSGTGTVNYGYTF. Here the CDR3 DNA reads TGTGCCAGCAGCCCCAGTTCCGGGACAGGAACAGTCAATTATGGCTACACCTTC. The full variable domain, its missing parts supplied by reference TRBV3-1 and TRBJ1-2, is DTAVSQTPKYLVTQMGNDKSIKCEQNLGHDTMYWYKQDSKKFLKIMFSYNNKELIINETVPNRFSPKSPDKAHLNLHINSLELGDSAVYFCASSPSSGTGTVNYGYTFGSGTRLTVV.

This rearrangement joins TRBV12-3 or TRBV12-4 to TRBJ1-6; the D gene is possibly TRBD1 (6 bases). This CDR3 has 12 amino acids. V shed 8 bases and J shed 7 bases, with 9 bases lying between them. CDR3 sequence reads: CASRTENSPLHF. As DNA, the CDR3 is TGTGCCAGCCGGACAGAGAATTCACCCCTCCACTTT.

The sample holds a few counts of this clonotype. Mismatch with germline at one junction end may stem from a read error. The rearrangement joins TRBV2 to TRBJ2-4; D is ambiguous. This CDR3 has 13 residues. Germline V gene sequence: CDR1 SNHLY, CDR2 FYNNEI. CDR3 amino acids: CASSESPATPCFF. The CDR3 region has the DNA TGTGCCAGCAGTGAATCGCCAGCCACCCCGTGTTTCTTC. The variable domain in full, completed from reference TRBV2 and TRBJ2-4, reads EPEVTQTPSHQVTQMGQEVILRCVPISNHLYFYWYRQILGQKVEFLVSFYNNEISEKSEIFDDQFSVERPDGSNFTLKIRSTKLEDSAMYFCASSESPATPCFFGAGTRLSVL.

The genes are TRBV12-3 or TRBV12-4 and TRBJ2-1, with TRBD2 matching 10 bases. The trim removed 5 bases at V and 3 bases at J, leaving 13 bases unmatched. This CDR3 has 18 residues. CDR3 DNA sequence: TGTGCCAGCAGTCCGGGGGGTAGCGGGAGGACTGTCTACAATGAGCAGTTCTTC. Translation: CASSPGGSGRTVYNEQFF.

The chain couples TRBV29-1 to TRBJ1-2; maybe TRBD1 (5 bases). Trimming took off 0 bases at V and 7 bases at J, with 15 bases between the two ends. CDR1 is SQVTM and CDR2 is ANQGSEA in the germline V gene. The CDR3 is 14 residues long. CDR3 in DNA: TGCAGCGTTGAAGATGGGCAGGGCTGGCTTGGCTACACCTTC. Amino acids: CSVEDGQGWLGYTF. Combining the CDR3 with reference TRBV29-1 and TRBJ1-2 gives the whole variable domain SAVISQKPSRDICQRGTSLTIQCQVDSQVTMMFWYRQQPGQSLTLIATANQGSEATYESGFVIDKFPISRPNLTFSTLTVSNMSPEDSSIYLCSVEDGQGWLGYTFGSGTRLTVV.

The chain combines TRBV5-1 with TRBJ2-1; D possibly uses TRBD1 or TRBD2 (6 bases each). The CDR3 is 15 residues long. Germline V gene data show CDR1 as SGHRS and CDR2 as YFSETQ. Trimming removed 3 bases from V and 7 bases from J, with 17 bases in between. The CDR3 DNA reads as TGCGCCAGCAGCTCTGGAGGGGGGTCGTATAATGAGCAGTTCTTC. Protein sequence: CASSSGGGSYNEQFF.